This T cell receptor (beta chain) was documented in a study of yellow fever vaccine responses in identical twins. As for this clonotype: No antigen is known for it.

Germline values: CDR1 WNHNN, CDR2 SYGVQD (reference sequence). CDR3 length equals 15 residues. The V gene lost 5 bases and the J gene lost 3 bases, with 14 bases spanning the gap. TCRdb re-analysed the RT-PCR reads in MiXCR, keeping a single row per CDR3 protein. The table has 5,700 or so distinct CDR3 sequences, 65% to 80% seen once. Findings and caveats of the study: Twins' vaccine T cell response reportedly seemed partly convergent, partly personalized.

The rearrangement joins TRBV10-1 to TRBJ2-1, with D possibly being TRBD2 (6 bases). The source material was T cells from blood (PBMCs), unsorted or a sorted subset (not recorded which), sampled before or after yellow fever vaccination (not recorded which). This clonotype was sampled from a young woman who received the yellow fever vaccine. The DNA of the CDR3 is TGCGCCAGCAGTCCCTTCGGGGGACTCTACAATGAGCAGTTCTTC. It specifies CASSPFGGLYNEQFF.